The 12 T cell receptor beta chains below all came from one sample that was sequenced in a study of shared clonotypes between healthy human individuals. This table comes from immunoSEQ multiplex PCR, and its TCRdb copy is limited to in-frame clones, with some not included. The sample records around 2.1 million clones, roughly 91% being singletons. CD8 cells classed as naive were CD45RO-negative and positively selected for CCR7, excluding terminally differentiated effector memory CD45RA+ cells. The sample consisted of naive CD8+ T cells from PBMCs. Source of these receptors: a man between 18 and 35 years old in good health. Some clones in this sample may be carry-over from other donors' samples.

In its sample, this clone was seen a few times. V is TRBV6-1 and J is TRBJ2-7; D uncertain. The V end was cut by 3 bases, the J end by 2 bases, with 2 bases between. This CDR3 contains 11 residues. The germline CDR1 and CDR2 sequences are MNHNS and SASEGT. The CDR3 DNA reads as TGTGCCAGCAGTGACGCCTACGAGCAGTACTTC. This codes for CASSDAYEQYF.

V gene TRBV6-1 combines with J gene TRBJ1-1; 10 positions agree with TRBD1. Losses at the gene ends were 4 bases for V and 1 base for J; bases not matched to a gene: 0. Germline assignment: CDR1 MNHNS and CDR2 SASEGT. The CDR3 consists of 14 residues. Here the CDR3 DNA reads TGTGCCAGCAGTGGGGACAGGGGGAACACTGAAGCTTTCTTT. Translation gives CASSGDRGNTEAFF.

The gene calls are TRBV5-1 and TRBJ2-2; 9 nucleotides line up with TRBD2. Germline V gene data show CDR1 as SGHRS and CDR2 as YFSETQ. V lost 1 base, J lost 7 bases, and 14 bases stayed unmatched. The CDR3 runs to 18 residues. CDR3 loop: CASSLLVRASGTGGELFF. CDR3 sequence (DNA): TGCGCCAGCAGCTTGTTGGTCCGGGCTAGCGGGACGGGCGGGGAGCTGTTTTTT.

The chain's CDR3 is CASSLLTSSYEQYF. In nucleotides, the CDR3 is TGTGCCAGCAGCTTGTTAACCAGCTCCTACGAGCAGTACTTC. This chain links TRBV5-6 with TRBJ2-7; D not resolved. The CDR3 is made up of 14 amino acids. Trimming removed 1 base from V and 0 bases from J, with 8 bases in between. Germline V gives CDR1 SGHDT, CDR2 YYEEEE.

This sequence joins TRBV9 and TRBJ1-2; D is uncertain. V was pared by 5 bases and J by 8 bases, with 16 bases between. Germline-derived CDR1 and CDR2 are SGDLS and YYNGEE. CDR3 length equals 13 residues. The CDR3 reads CASSENPGRGYTF. As DNA, the CDR3 is TGTGCCAGCAGTGAGAATCCCGGTCGGGGCTACACCTTC.

On this clone itself: Other DNA sequences in the sample encode the same CDR3. The chain is built from TRBV9 and TRBJ2-1; 7 bases align to TRBD2. This CDR3 is 14 amino acids long. J lost 7 bases, V lost 0 bases, and 4 bases had no gene match. Germline V gene sequence: CDR1 SGDLS, CDR2 YYNGEE. The CDR3 DNA follows: TGTGCCAGCAGCGTAGAGCGGGAAAAGAATGAGCAGTTCTTC. This codes for CASSVEREKNEQFF.

V and J are TRBV7-9 and TRBJ1-1; tentatively, D is TRBD1 (5 bases). The CDR3 spans 16 residues. V was shortened by 0 bases and J by 4 bases, with 15 bases between the two germline ends. Germline V gene data show CDR1 as SEHNR and CDR2 as FQNEAQ (reference sequence). In DNA form, the CDR3 reads TGTGCCAGCAGCTTAGCATACGGGGCGAAGGGCACTGAAGCTTTCTTT. Translating it yields CASSLAYGAKGTEAFF.

The chain is built from TRBV11-2 and TRBJ2-1; a possible D gene is TRBD2 (6 bases). V shed 1 base and J shed 3 bases, with 13 bases lying between them. The CDR3 runs to 16 residues. CDR1 is SGHAT and CDR2 is FQNNGV in the germline V gene. The CDR3 is CASSLGIAENYNEQFF. In DNA form, the CDR3 reads TGTGCCAGCAGCTTAGGGATAGCGGAGAACTACAATGAGCAGTTCTTC.

The gene calls are TRBV28 and TRBJ1-3; perhaps TRBD1 as D (5 bases). V was cut by 6 bases and J by 0 bases, with 6 bases left in between. The V gene's germline CDR1 is MDHEN and CDR2 SYDVKM. The CDR3 runs to 13 residues. CDR3 residues: CASRTVSGNTIYF. CDR3 DNA: TGTGCCAGCAGGACAGTCTCTGGAAACACCATATATTTT.

The chain links TRBV5-1 to TRBJ2-7; D gene ambiguous. Germline V CDR1 and CDR2: SGHRS, YFSETQ. Trimming shortened V by 2 bases and J by 6 bases, and 12 bases separated the two germline ends. The CDR3 spans 13 residues. The CDR3 reads CASSFPKVGEQYF. CDR3 DNA sequence: TGCGCCAGCAGCTTCCCAAAGGTCGGCGAGCAGTACTTC. The entire variable domain, with the rest obtained from reference TRBV5-1 and TRBJ2-7, is as follows: KAGVTQTPRYLIKTRGQQVTLSCSPISGHRSVSWYQQTPGQGLQFLFEYFSETQRNKGNFPGRFSGRQFSNSRSEMNVSTLELGDSALYLCASSFPKVGEQYFGPGTRLTVT.

The chain is built from TRBV7-9 and TRBJ2-2; the D gene could be TRBD1 or TRBD2 (5 bases each). CDR3 size: 13 residues. V lost 7 bases, J lost 7 bases, and 13 bases lay in between. Germline V CDR1 and CDR2: SEHNR, FQNEAQ (reference sequence). The CDR3, as DNA: TGTGCCAGCACCTCTGAGGGGAACGGGGAGCTGTTTTTT. Its translation: CASTSEGNGELFF.

The chain uses TRBV4-1 and TRBJ1-3; a possible D gene is TRBD1 (6 bases). V was shortened by 3 bases and J by 0 bases, with 9 bases between the two germline ends. The CDR3 spans 15 residues. The V gene's germline CDR1 is MGHRA and CDR2 YSYEKL. The CDR3 bases are TGCGCCAGCAGCCATACAGGGAGCTCTGGAAACACCATATATTTT. Protein: CASSHTGSSGNTIYF.